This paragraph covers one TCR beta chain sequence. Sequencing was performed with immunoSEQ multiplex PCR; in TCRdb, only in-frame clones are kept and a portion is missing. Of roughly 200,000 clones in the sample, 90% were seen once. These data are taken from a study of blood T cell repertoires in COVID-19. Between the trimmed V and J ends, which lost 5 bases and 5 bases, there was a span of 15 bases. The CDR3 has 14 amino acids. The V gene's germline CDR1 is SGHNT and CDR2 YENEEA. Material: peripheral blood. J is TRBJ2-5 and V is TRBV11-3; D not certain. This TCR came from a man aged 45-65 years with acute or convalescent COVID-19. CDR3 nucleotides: TGTGCCAGCAGCCCATCCTCGCTAGTGGAGACCCAGTACTTC. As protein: CASSPSSLVETQYF.